This TCR beta chain emerged from a study of shared clonotypes between healthy human individuals. The CDR3 consists of 13 residues. The V end was cut by 4 bases, the J end by 9 bases, with 15 bases between. The germline gives CDR1 LGHNA, CDR2 YSLEER. Method: immunoSEQ multiplex PCR; TCRdb's copy keeps in-frame clones and lacks some. The sample has over a million clones; more than 75% are singletons. V is TRBV4-3 and J is TRBJ2-5, with D tentatively TRBD1 (6 bases). Sequencing used memory CD4+ T cells from PBMCs. The subset here: CD45RA-negative fraction. This TCR came from a young man in good health. Some clones in this sample may be carry-over from other donors' samples. The CDR3 protein is CASSPRGAEAQYF. For the CDR3, the DNA is TGCGCCAGCAGCCCCAGGGGTGCCGAGGCCCAGTACTTC.